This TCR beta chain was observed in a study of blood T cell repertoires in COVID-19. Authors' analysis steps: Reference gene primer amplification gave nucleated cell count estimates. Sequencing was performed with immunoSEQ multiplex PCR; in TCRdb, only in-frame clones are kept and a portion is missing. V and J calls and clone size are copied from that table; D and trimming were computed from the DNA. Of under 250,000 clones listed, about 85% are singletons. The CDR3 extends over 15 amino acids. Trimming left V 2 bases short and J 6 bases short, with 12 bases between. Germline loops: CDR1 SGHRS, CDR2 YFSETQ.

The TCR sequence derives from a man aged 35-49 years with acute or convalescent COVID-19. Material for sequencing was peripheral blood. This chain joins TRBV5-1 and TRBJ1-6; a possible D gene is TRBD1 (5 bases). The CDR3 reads CASSFIPDTNSPLHF. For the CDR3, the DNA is TGCGCCAGCAGCTTCATCCCGGACACTAATTCACCCCTCCACTTT.